This T cell receptor (beta chain) was sequenced during a study of blood T cell repertoires in COVID-19. Study at large: Samples representing acute and convalescent COVID-19 were sourced from the United States, Italy and Spain. PBMCs, B-cell-depleted T cells, or T cells were the source of the cDNA or gDNA that made up the material.

CDR1 is SNHLY, CDR2 FYNNEI, per germline. This CDR3 has 13 residues. Deletions cut 4 bases from V and 3 bases from J, with 7 bases between. Authors' analysis steps: Researchers report that nucleated cell counts were estimated from reference gene primer amplification. Profiling relied on immunoSEQ multiplex PCR, and the TCRdb table lists in-frame clones only, not all of them. V and J calls and clone size are given by that table; D and trimming were obtained from the DNA. This table has roughly 130,000 clones, more than 75% appearing once. The chain couples TRBV2 to TRBJ1-3; D remains ambiguous. The source is a man aged 55 to 70 with COVID-19, enrolled during active disease. Sequenced: peripheral blood. In nucleotides, the CDR3 is TGTGCCAGCAGTGGAGGGAGTGGAAACACCATATATTTT. Translating it yields CASSGGSGNTIYF.